A selection of T cell receptor beta chains follows, all from one sample in a study of blood T cells in healthy people across ages. TCRdb re-derived calls from the 5' RACE reads in MiXCR, one entry per CDR3 protein. The table shows under 2 million distinct CDR3 sequences, with about 31% occurring only once. The sequencing input was blood. The receptors were sampled from a woman aged 25-40 years in good health. The CDR3 runs from the conserved cysteine through the conserved F or W. The order of the fields is J gene, V gene, CDR3 protein.

TRBJ2-1	TRBV15	CATSRGHAVNEQFF
TRBJ2-7	TRBV10-3	CAISEGDREYF
TRBJ2-7	TRBV10-3	CAIQMYPAYEQYF
TRBJ2-3	TRBV6-1	CASRIAGGGDTQYF
TRBJ2-7	TRBV12-3/TRBV12-4	CASSLGTRTYERYF
TRBJ2-3	TRBV6-4	CARNWGPNTDTQYF
TRBJ1-2	TRBV7-6	CASSPSRGPAYGYTF
TRBJ1-6	TRBV6-2/TRBV6-3	CASSYGGANSPLHF
TRBJ1-4	TRBV18	CASSLLTRGSEKLFF
TRBJ2-1	TRBV28	CASSWDREYHNEQFF
TRBJ2-1	TRBV10-3	CAISDISGRSSYNEQFF
TRBJ2-3	TRBV4-1	CASSPGQGKGTDTQYF
TRBJ1-4	TRBV9	CASSAGQDLDEKLFF
TRBJ2-3	TRBV24-1	CATSGAPVQGARTDILTQYF
TRBJ2-1	TRBV28	CASTTLQLISYNEQFF
TRBJ2-1	TRBV10-3	CAIWAGGLYNEQFF
TRBJ2-1	TRBV7-9	CANSPIKKTSSYNEQFF
TRBJ1-2	TRBV10-3	CAISGGEKNAYGYTF
TRBJ2-3	TRBV20-1	CSARVAALSTDTQYF
TRBJ1-2	TRBV2	CASSGAGRPTGYGYTF
TRBJ2-3	TRBV7-6	CASSPRERVADTQYF
TRBJ1-2	TRBV5-1	CASSPGHRGTYGYTF
TRBJ2-1	TRBV28	CASSPPPQSSYNEQFF
TRBJ2-1	TRBV7-2	CASSLGLAGLYSEQFF
TRBJ2-3	TRBV29-1	CSVEDRELAGADTQYF